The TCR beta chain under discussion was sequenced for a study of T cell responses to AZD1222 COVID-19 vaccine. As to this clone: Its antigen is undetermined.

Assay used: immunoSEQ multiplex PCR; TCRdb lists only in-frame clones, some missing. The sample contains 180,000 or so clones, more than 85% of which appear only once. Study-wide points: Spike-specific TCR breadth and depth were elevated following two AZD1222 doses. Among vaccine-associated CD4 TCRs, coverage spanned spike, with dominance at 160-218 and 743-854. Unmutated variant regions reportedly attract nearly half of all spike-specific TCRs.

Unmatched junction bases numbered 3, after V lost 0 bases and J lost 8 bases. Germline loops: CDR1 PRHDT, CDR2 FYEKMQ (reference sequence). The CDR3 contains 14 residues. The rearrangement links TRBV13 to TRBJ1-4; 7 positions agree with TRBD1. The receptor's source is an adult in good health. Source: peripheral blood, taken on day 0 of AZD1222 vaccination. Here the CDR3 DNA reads TGTGCCAGCAGCTTAGGGACAGGGAGCGAAAAACTGTTTTTT. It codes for CASSLGTGSEKLFF.